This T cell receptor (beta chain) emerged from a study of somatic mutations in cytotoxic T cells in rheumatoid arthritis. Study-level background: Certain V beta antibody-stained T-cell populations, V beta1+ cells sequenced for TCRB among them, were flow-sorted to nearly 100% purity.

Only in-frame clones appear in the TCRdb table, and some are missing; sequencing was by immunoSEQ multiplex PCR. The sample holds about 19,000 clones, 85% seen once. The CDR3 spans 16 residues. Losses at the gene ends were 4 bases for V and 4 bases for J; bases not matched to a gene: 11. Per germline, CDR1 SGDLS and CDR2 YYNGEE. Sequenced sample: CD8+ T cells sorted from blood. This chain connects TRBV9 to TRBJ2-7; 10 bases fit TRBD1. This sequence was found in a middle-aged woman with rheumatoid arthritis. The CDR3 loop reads CASSPRWGTGEYEQYF. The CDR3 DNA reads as TGTGCCAGCAGCCCGCGGTGGGGGACAGGGGAATACGAGCAGTACTTC.